These 15 T cell receptor beta chains share one sample of origin, sequenced in a study of lymphopenia after photon versus proton radiotherapy. Method: immunoSEQ multiplex PCR; TCRdb's copy keeps in-frame clones and lacks some. Of 50,000 to 60,000 clones listed, about 92% are singletons. The input for sequencing was peripheral blood, taken from a patient treated with photon-based radiotherapy. Receptors were obtained from a middle-aged woman with cholangiocarcinoma.

The rearrangement links TRBV6-1 to TRBJ2-7, with D perhaps matching TRBD1 (6 bases). Germline V lookup: CDR1 MNHNS, CDR2 SASEGT. Trimming left V 7 bases short and J 3 bases short, with 16 bases between. This CDR3 comprises 14 residues. CDR3 sequence: CASIHINRDYEQYF. In nucleotides, the CDR3 is TGTGCCAGCATCCATATCAACAGGGACTACGAGCAGTACTTC.

This clone was seen a single time. This sequence joins TRBV7-3 and TRBJ2-1; 8 nucleotides line up with TRBD1. The CDR3 is made up of 14 amino acids. Germline CDR1 reads SGHTA; CDR2 reads FQGTGA. Trimming at V came to 4 bases and at J to 7 bases, leaving 6 bases not matched to a gene. CDR3 DNA sequence: TGTGCCAGCAGCTCAGGGGGCGGTAGAAATGAGCAGTTCTTC. Translating gives CASSSGGGRNEQFF.

This clone has only one observation. The chain uses TRBV28 and TRBJ1-1; perhaps TRBD1 as D (5 bases). V lost 5 bases to trimming and J lost 0 bases, with 16 bases between them. This CDR3 is built from 16 residues. CDR1 MDHEN and CDR2 SYDVKM come from the germline V gene. CDR3 coding DNA: TGTGCCAGCAGTCACCCCGGCCCGGGGCTGAACACTGAAGCTTTCTTT. It yields the protein CASSHPGPGLNTEAFF. The variable domain in full, with the rest retrieved from reference TRBV28 and TRBJ1-1, is DVKVTQSSRYLVKRTGEKVFLECVQDMDHENMFWYRQDPGLGLRLIYFSYDVKMKEKGDIPEGYSVSREKKERFSLILESASTNQTSMYLCASSHPGPGLNTEAFFGQGTRLTVV.

This chain connects TRBV9 to TRBJ2-7; D might be TRBD2 (6 bases). CDR1 is SGDLS and CDR2 is YYNGEE in the germline V gene. V lost 4 bases and J 5 bases, leaving 19 bases between the germline ends. This CDR3 has 15 residues. CDR3 sequence reads: CASSTFAGFSDEQYF. The CDR3 coding sequence is TGTGCCAGCAGCACCTTCGCGGGGTTTAGCGACGAGCAGTACTTC.

This chain links TRBV9 with TRBJ2-1, with D perhaps matching TRBD2 (6 bases). The V end lost 4 bases, the J end lost 5 bases, and 13 bases lay between the germline ends. The CDR3 is 14 amino acids. Looked up from germline, CDR1 is SGDLS and CDR2 is YYNGEE. The CDR3 region has the DNA TGTGCCAGCAGCCACCCCGGGGGTGACAATGAGCAGTTCTTC. Translated, it gives CASSHPGGDNEQFF. Full variable domain (rest looked up from reference TRBV9 and TRBJ2-1): DSGVTQTPKHLITATGQRVTLRCSPRSGDLSVYWYQQSLDQGLQFLIQYYNGEERAKGNILERFSAQQFPDLHSELNLSSLELGDSALYFCASSHPGGDNEQFFGPGTRLTVL.

The chain has TRBV5-1 and TRBJ1-2; D remains unclear. This CDR3 is built from 13 residues. Germline CDR1 reads SGHRS; CDR2 reads YFSETQ. V dropped 5 bases and J dropped 6 bases, with 14 bases sitting between them. DNA for the CDR3: TGCGCCAGCAGTTCGGTGGGTGGAGATGGCTACACCTTC. As protein: CASSSVGGDGYTF.

The genes are TRBV19 and TRBJ2-1, with D tentatively TRBD2 (5 bases). This CDR3 is 14 amino acids long. The V and J ends lost 10 bases and 9 bases respectively, with 22 bases between them. The V gene's germline CDR1 is LNHDA and CDR2 SQIVND (reference sequence). CDR3 region: CATTLEAGRSEQFF. The CDR3 nucleotides are TGTGCCACCACGTTGGAGGCTGGGCGGAGTGAGCAGTTCTTC. The full variable domain, in which reference TRBV19 and TRBJ2-1 provide the parts outside the CDR3, is DGGITQSPKYLFRKEGQNVTLSCEQNLNHDAMYWYRQDPGQGLRLIYYSQIVNDFQKGDIAEGYSVSREKKESFPLTVTSAQKNPTAFYLCATTLEAGRSEQFFGPGTRLTVL.

This clone was detected a few times. CDR3 in DNA: TGTGTCGACGAGGGACCAAGCTCCTACAATGAGCAGTTCTTC. This codes for CVDEGPSSYNEQFF. The chain is built from TRBV19 and TRBJ2-1; D is possibly TRBD1 or TRBD2 (5 bases each). CDR3 length: 14 amino acids. Germline lookup yields CDR1 LNHDA and CDR2 SQIVND (reference sequence).

The V and J genes are TRBV18 and TRBJ2-3; D is unresolved. The V and J ends lost 2 bases and 6 bases respectively, with 18 bases between them. CDR3 length: 16 residues. Germline values: CDR1 KGHSH, CDR2 LQKENI. The CDR3: CASSPGIGLQGDTQYF. The DNA of the CDR3 is TGTGCCAGCTCACCAGGAATTGGCCTCCAAGGGGATACGCAGTATTTT. The whole variable domain, filled in from reference TRBV18 and TRBJ2-3, reads NAGVMQNPRHLVRRRGQEARLRCSPMKGHSHVYWYRQLPEEGLKFMVYLQKENIIDESGMPKERFSAEFPKEGPSILRIQQVVRGDSAAYFCASSPGIGLQGDTQYFGPGTRLTVL.

This rearrangement joins TRBV18 to TRBJ1-1; perhaps TRBD1 as D (5 bases). CDR1 is KGHSH, CDR2 LQKENI, per germline. The CDR3 is made up of 14 amino acids. The V end lost 0 bases, the J end lost 6 bases, and 11 bases lay between the germline ends. The CDR3 loop reads CASSPPSAGSEAFF. The CDR3 nucleotides are TGTGCCAGCTCACCACCGAGTGCAGGGTCTGAAGCTTTCTTT.

This clone was seen just once. CDR3 bases: TGTGCCAGCAGCCCCCGGAGGGGGAACACTGAAGCTTTCTTT. It specifies CASSPRRGNTEAFF. This chain joins TRBV27 and TRBJ1-1, with D perhaps TRBD1 (5 bases). Looked up from germline, CDR1 is MNHEY and CDR2 is SMNVEV (reference sequence). Trimming shortened V by 6 bases and J by 1 base, and 12 bases separated the two germline ends. This CDR3 has 14 amino acids.

The chain employs TRBV4-3 and TRBJ2-1, with D perhaps TRBD1 or TRBD2 (5 bases each). Germline V gene data show CDR1 as LGHNA and CDR2 as YSLEER. The CDR3 length is 15 residues. The V end lost 1 base, the J end lost 0 bases, and 7 bases lay between the germline ends. Here the CDR3 reads CASSQAGSSYNEQFF. The CDR3 DNA is TGCGCCAGCAGCCAAGCAGGGAGCTCCTACAATGAGCAGTTCTTC.

CDR3 residues: CASSALDRGSYGYTF. CDR3 coding DNA: TGTGCCAGCAGTGCACTTGACAGGGGGAGCTATGGCTACACCTTC. The chain uses TRBV6-1 and TRBJ1-2; 9 bases match TRBD1. Germline trimming cut 4 bases from V and 4 bases from J; bases unmatched to any gene: 7. The CDR3 runs to 15 residues. Looked up from germline, CDR1 is MNHNS and CDR2 is SASEGT.

This sequence joins TRBV28 and TRBJ1-5, with TRBD1 identical over 10 bases. CDR3 size: 14 residues. Germline V gives CDR1 MDHEN, CDR2 SYDVKM. J gave up 1 base and V 10 bases, and 4 bases lay outside the gene matches. The CDR3 DNA sequence: TGTGCCACCGGACAGGGGGGGAGCAATCAGCCCCAGCATTTT. Residues: CATGQGGSNQPQHF.

The V call is TRBV9, the J call TRBJ2-7, with 9 positions matching TRBD2. This CDR3 has 15 residues. With V trimmed by 0 bases and J by 2 bases, 3 bases remained unmatched. The germline gives CDR1 SGDLS, CDR2 YYNGEE. CDR3 nucleotide sequence: TGTGCCAGCAGCGTAGCGGCTAGCGGGACCTACGAGCAGTACTTC. It encodes CASSVAASGTYEQYF.